This entry features one TCR beta chain sequence. This record comes from a study of CD8 T cells in Susac syndrome. Germline CDR1 is SNHLY and CDR2 is FYNNEI. V lost 7 bases and J lost 0, with 12 bases in between. CDR3 size: 14 residues. The authors sequenced TCR beta from blood CD8+ and CD4+ T cells. cDNA came from around 0.5 to 1 ug RNA primed by random hexamers. Multiplex immunoSEQ PCR targeted 54 Vbeta and 13 Jbeta TCR beta segments. Each CDR3 protein gets one entry after TCRdb re-called the immunoSEQ multiplex PCR reads with MiXCR. Altogether some 200,000 distinct CDR3 sequences are present, 90% to 95% being singletons, with the ten largest covering about 0.09%.

The chain is built from TRBV2 and TRBJ1-1; D is ambiguous. The sample consisted of CD4+ T cells from PBMCs. This clonotype was sampled from a human donor with multiple sclerosis. The CDR3 region is CASKREDMNTEAFF. The CDR3 nucleotides are TGTGCCAGCAAAAGAGAAGACATGAACACTGAAGCTTTCTTT.